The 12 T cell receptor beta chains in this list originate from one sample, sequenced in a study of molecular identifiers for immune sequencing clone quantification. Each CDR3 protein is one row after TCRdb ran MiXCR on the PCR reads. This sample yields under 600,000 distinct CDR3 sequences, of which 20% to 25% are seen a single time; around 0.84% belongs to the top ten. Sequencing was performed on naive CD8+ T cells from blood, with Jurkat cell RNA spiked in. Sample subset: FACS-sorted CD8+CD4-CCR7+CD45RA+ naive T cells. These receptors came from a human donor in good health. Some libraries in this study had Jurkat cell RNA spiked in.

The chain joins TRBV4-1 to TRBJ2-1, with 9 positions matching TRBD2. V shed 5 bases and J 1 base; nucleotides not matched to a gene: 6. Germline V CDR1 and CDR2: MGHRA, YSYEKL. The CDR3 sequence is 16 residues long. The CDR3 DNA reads TGCGCCAGCAGCGGTAGCGGGAGAGGATCCTACAATGAGCAGTTCTTC. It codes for CASSGSGRGSYNEQFF.

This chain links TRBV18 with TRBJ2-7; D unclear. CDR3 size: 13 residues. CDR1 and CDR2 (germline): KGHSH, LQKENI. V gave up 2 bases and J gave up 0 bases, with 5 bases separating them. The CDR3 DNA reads TGTGCCAGCTCACCAGCCACCTCCTACGAGCAGTACTTC. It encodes CASSPATSYEQYF.

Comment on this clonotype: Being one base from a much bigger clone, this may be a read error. CDR3 sequence reads: CASSPYPAGGDTQYF. The CDR3 coding sequence is TGTGCCAGCAGCCCCTACCCAGCGGGAGGAGATACGCAGTATTTT. The genes are TRBV7-9 and TRBJ2-3; TRBD2 agrees at 9 bases. Germline CDR1 reads SEHNR; CDR2 reads FQNEAQ (reference sequence). V lost 5 bases and J lost 5; bases outside the gene matches: 8. The CDR3 runs to 15 residues. The full variable domain, with the rest looked up from reference TRBV7-9 and TRBJ2-3, is DTGVSQNPRHKITKRGQNVTFRCDPISEHNRLYWYRQTLGQGPEFLTYFQNEAQLEKSRLLSDRFSAERPKGSFSTLEIQRTEQGDSAMYLCASSPYPAGGDTQYFGPGTRLTVL.

CDR3 amino acids: CASSVVGGAGETQYF. The DNA for the CDR3 is TGTGCCAGCAGCGTAGTTGGGGGGGCAGGGGAGACCCAGTACTTC. This rearrangement joins TRBV9 to TRBJ2-5; TRBD2 might be the D (7 bases). This CDR3 is 15 amino acids long. Trimming removed 0 bases from V and 5 bases from J, with 14 bases in between. From germline, CDR1 is SGDLS and CDR2 YYNGEE.

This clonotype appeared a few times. CDR3 DNA sequence: TGTGCCAGCAGTTTCGGGGGACTGAATAATTCACCCCTCCACTTT. The encoded protein is CASSFGGLNNSPLHF. This chain connects TRBV27 to TRBJ1-6, with a weak D call TRBD1 (5 bases). CDR1 is MNHEY, CDR2 SMNVEV, per germline (reference sequence). This CDR3 spans 15 amino acids. Trimming left V 3 bases short and J 5 bases short, with 11 bases between.

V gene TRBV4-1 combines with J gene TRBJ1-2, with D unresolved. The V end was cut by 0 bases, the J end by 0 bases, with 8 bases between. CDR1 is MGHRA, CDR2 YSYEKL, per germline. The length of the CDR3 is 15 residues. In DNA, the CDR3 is TGCGCCAGCAGCCAAGATAGGTCTCCTAACTATGGCTACACCTTC. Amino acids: CASSQDRSPNYGYTF.

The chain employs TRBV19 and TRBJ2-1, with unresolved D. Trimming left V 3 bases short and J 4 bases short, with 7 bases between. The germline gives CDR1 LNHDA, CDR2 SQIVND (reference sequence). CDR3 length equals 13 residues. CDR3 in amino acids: CASSILTYNEQFF. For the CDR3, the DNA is TGTGCCAGTAGTATTTTGACTTACAATGAGCAGTTCTTC.

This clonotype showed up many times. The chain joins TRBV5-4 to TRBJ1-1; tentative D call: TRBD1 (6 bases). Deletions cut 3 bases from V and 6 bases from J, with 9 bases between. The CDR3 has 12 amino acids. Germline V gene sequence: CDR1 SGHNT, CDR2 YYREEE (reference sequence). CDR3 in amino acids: CASSWGQSEAFF. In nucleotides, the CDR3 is TGTGCCAGCAGCTGGGGACAATCTGAAGCTTTCTTT.

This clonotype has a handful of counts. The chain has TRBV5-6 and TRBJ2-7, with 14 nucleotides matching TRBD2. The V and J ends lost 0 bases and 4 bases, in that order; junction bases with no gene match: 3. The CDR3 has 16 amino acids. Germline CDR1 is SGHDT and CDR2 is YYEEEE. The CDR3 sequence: CASSLVGLAGGYEQYF. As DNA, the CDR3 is TGTGCCAGCAGCTTGGTTGGACTAGCGGGAGGATACGAGCAGTACTTC.

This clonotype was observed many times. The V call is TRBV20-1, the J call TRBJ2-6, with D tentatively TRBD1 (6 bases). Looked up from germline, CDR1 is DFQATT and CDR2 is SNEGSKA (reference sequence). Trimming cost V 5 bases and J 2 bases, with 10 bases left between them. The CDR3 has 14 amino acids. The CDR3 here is CSAAHRAGANVLTF. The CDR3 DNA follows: TGCAGTGCTGCCCACAGGGCTGGGGCCAACGTCCTGACTTTC.

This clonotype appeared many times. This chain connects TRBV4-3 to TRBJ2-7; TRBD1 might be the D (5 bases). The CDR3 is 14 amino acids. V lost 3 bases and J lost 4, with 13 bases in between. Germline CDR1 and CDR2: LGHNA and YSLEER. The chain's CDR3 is CASSHSRGGYEQYF. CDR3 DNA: TGCGCCAGCAGCCATTCAAGGGGCGGTTACGAGCAGTACTTC.

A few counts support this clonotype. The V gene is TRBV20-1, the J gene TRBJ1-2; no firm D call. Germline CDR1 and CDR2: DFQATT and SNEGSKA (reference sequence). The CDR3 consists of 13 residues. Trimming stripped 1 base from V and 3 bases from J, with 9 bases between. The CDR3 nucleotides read TGCAGTGCTAGAGTGCAGTCTTACTATGGCTACACCTTC. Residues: CSARVQSYYGYTF.